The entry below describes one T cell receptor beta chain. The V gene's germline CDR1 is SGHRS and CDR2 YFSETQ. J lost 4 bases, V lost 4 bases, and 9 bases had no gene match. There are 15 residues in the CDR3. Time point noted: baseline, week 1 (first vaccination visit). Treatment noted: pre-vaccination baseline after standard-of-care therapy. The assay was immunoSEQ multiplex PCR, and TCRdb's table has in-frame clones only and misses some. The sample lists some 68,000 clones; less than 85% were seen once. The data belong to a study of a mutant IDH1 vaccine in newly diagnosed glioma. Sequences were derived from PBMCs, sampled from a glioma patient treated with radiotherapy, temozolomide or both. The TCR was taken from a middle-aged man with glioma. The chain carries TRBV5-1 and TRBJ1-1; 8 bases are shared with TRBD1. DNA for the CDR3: TGCGCCAGCAGCGCCAACAGGGGGGGAGTCACTGAAGCTTTCTTT. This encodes CASSANRGGVTEAFF.